Below are 29 T cell receptor beta chains sequenced from a single sample in a study of T cell changes during pregnancy in multiple sclerosis. The assay was immunoSEQ multiplex PCR, and TCRdb's table has in-frame clones only and misses some. The sample shows fewer than 85,000 clones, 93% of them seen only once. This specimen was peripheral blood, taken in the second trimester of pregnancy. All receptors come from a female donor with multiple sclerosis, enrolled in a pregnancy study.

The gene calls are TRBV5-8 and TRBJ1-4, with D unresolved. Trimming removed 0 bases from V and 13 bases from J, with 13 bases in between. There are 13 residues in the CDR3. Germline lookup yields CDR1 SGHTS and CDR2 YDEGEE. The CDR3 bases are TGTGCCAGCAGCTTGGGGTCCCGCGATCGACTGTTTTTT. Protein: CASSLGSRDRLFF.

The V gene is TRBV4-1, the J gene TRBJ2-4, with D perhaps matching TRBD1 (6 bases). Trimming stripped 5 bases from V and 0 bases from J, with 20 bases between. This CDR3 is built from 18 residues. The germline gives CDR1 MGHRA, CDR2 YSYEKL. The CDR3 sequence: CASSNLGTSDQAKNIQYF. Here the CDR3 DNA reads TGCGCCAGCAGCAATCTCGGGACATCTGACCAAGCCAAAAACATTCAGTACTTC.

The V and J genes are TRBV7-2 and TRBJ1-1; 8 bases are a match to TRBD1. The CDR3 runs 14 residues. V trimming: 5 bases; J trimming: 4 bases; junction bases outside the gene matches: 6. CDR1 SGHTA and CDR2 FQGNSA come from the germline V gene. CDR3 residues: CASSLAGGVTEAFF. In DNA, the CDR3 is TGTGCCAGCAGCCTGGCAGGGGGCGTCACTGAAGCTTTCTTT. The full variable domain, its missing parts supplied by reference TRBV7-2 and TRBJ1-1, is GAGVSQSPSNKVTEKGKDVELRCDPISGHTALYWYRQSLGQGLEFLIYFQGNSAPDKSGLPSDRFSAERTGGSVSTLTIQRTQQEDSAVYLCASSLAGGVTEAFFGQGTRLTVV.

This sequence joins TRBV11-2 and TRBJ2-1; D might be TRBD2 (5 bases). The CDR3 has 13 residues. Germline V gene data show CDR1 as SGHAT and CDR2 as FQNNGV. V was cut by 3 bases and J by 10 bases, with 13 bases left in between. This CDR3 is CASSFGLALEQFF. For the CDR3, the DNA is TGTGCCAGCAGCTTTGGGCTAGCTTTGGAGCAGTTCTTC.

The CDR3 sequence is CASSSRGSGEETQYF. The CDR3 DNA reads as TGTGCCAGCAGCTCCCGGGGTAGCGGTGAAGAGACCCAGTACTTC. V and J are TRBV7-2 and TRBJ2-5; D possibly corresponds to TRBD2 (6 bases). Germline V gene sequence: CDR1 SGHTA, CDR2 FQGNSA. Trimming took 4 bases from V and 3 from J, leaving 15 bases between them. This CDR3 has 15 residues.

The chain couples TRBV19 to TRBJ1-1, with D possibly being TRBD1 (6 bases). This CDR3 region has 15 residues. V dropped 4 bases and J dropped 4 bases, with 16 bases sitting between them. Germline CDR1 LNHDA, CDR2 SQIVND (reference sequence). The CDR3, as DNA: TGTGCCAGTAGTAGGGGGCCACAGGGATCCACTGAAGCTTTCTTT. Translation: CASSRGPQGSTEAFF. The variable domain in full, with the rest retrieved from reference TRBV19 and TRBJ1-1, is DGGITQSPKYLFRKEGQNVTLSCEQNLNHDAMYWYRQDPGQGLRLIYYSQIVNDFQKGDIAEGYSVSREKKESFPLTVTSAQKNPTAFYLCASSRGPQGSTEAFFGQGTRLTVV.

V is TRBV6-1 and J is TRBJ2-1, with TRBD2 as a possible D gene (6 bases). The V gene's germline CDR1 is MNHNS and CDR2 SASEGT. With 3 bases removed from V and 6 bases from J, the gap between germline ends came to 15 bases. The CDR3 runs to 15 residues. The CDR3 reads CASSEGGGLLNEQFF. Written as DNA, the CDR3 is TGTGCCAGCAGTGAGGGTGGGGGACTCCTCAATGAGCAGTTCTTC.

J is TRBJ1-4 and V is TRBV5-1, with a tentative D call TRBD1 (5 bases). The V end was cut by 4 bases, the J end by 4 bases, with 17 bases between. This CDR3 is 16 amino acids long. Germline CDR1 SGHRS, CDR2 YFSETQ. The CDR3 reads CASSRFGSGGNEKLFF. The CDR3 bases are TGCGCCAGCAGCCGGTTCGGGTCCGGGGGTAATGAAAAACTGTTTTTT.

This clone was seen once. The chain carries TRBV5-4 and TRBJ2-3; unclear D gene. Trimming cost V 1 base and J 3 bases, with 9 bases left between them. Germline V gives CDR1 SGHNT, CDR2 YYREEE (reference sequence). The CDR3 totals 14 residues. Here the CDR3 reads CASSLKFRTDTQYF. CDR3 DNA sequence: TGTGCCAGCAGCTTGAAGTTTAGAACAGATACGCAGTATTTT.

This rearrangement joins TRBV19 to TRBJ2-7; 8 bases line up with TRBD2. CDR1 LNHDA and CDR2 SQIVND come from the germline V gene (reference sequence). V dropped 1 base and J dropped 3; count of bases not matched to a gene: 8. The CDR3 is 16 residues long. CDR3 nucleotides: TGTGCCAGTAGTATAGGGTCTGGGACTAGTTTCTACGAGCAGTACTTC. Protein: CASSIGSGTSFYEQYF.

The CDR3 DNA is TGCGCCAGCAGTCTCGGGGACTACACCTTC. This encodes CASSLGDYTF. This sequence joins TRBV23-1 and TRBJ1-2; unclear D gene. TRBV23-1 is reported as an ORF; its role is uncertain. The CDR3 spans 10 residues. The ends were cut back, 4 bases at V and 10 bases at J, with 7 bases in the middle.

The chain employs TRBV29-1 and TRBJ2-1, with a weak D call TRBD2 (6 bases). The CDR3 is 10 amino acids. V was clipped by 7 bases and J by 8 bases, with 9 bases between them. Germline V lookup: CDR1 SQVTM, CDR2 ANQGSEA. The CDR3 reads CSAGDYEQFF. Written as DNA, the CDR3 is TGCAGCGCCGGGGACTATGAGCAGTTCTTC.

The chain links TRBV10-3 to TRBJ2-3; D may be TRBD1 (6 bases). Germline assignment: CDR1 ENHRY and CDR2 SYGVKD. This CDR3 has 15 amino acids. V was pared by 10 bases and J by 0 bases, with 17 bases between. This CDR3 reads CANADSYRSTDTQYF. In nucleotides, the CDR3 is TGTGCCAACGCGGACAGTTATCGGAGCACAGATACGCAGTATTTT.

This clone was recorded only once. The V gene is TRBV5-6, the J gene TRBJ1-1; no reliable D call. V lost 2 bases, J lost 0 bases, and 17 bases lay in between. The CDR3 runs 17 residues. CDR1 is SGHDT and CDR2 is YYEEEE in the germline V gene. The CDR3 loop is CASSLLRSPGMNTEAFF. In DNA form, the CDR3 reads TGTGCCAGCAGCTTACTAAGATCCCCGGGGATGAACACTGAAGCTTTCTTT. The whole variable domain, filled in from reference TRBV5-6 and TRBJ1-1, reads DAGVTQSPTHLIKTRGQQVTLRCSPKSGHDTVSWYQQALGQGPQFIFQYYEEEERQRGNFPDRFSGHQFPNYSSELNVNALLLGDSALYLCASSLLRSPGMNTEAFFGQGTRLTVV.

The rearrangement uses TRBV7-8 and TRBJ2-2; D remains ambiguous. Trimming pared 5 bases from V and 2 bases from J, leaving 3 bases between. This CDR3 contains 12 residues. The germline gives CDR1 SGHVS, CDR2 FQNEAQ. The CDR3 spells CASSTNTGELFF. The CDR3 nucleotides read TGTGCCAGCAGCACAAACACCGGGGAGCTGTTTTTT.

V and J are TRBV7-9 and TRBJ2-7, with TRBD1 matching over 7 bases. CDR1 and CDR2 (germline): SEHNR, FQNEAQ (reference sequence). The CDR3 is made up of 14 amino acids. V lost 6 bases to trimming and J lost 2 bases; unmatched junction nucleotides: 7. CDR3 nucleotide sequence: TGTGCCAGCAGGCCAGGGGACAGTCCCTACGAGCAGTACTTC. Its protein is CASRPGDSPYEQYF.

The V gene is TRBV2, the J gene TRBJ2-6; weak D call: TRBD1 (5 bases). CDR1 is SNHLY, CDR2 FYNNEI, per germline. The CDR3 runs to 15 residues. Trimming removed 5 bases at V and 0 bases at J, with 8 bases between. The CDR3 is CASSRQNSGANVLTF. The CDR3 nucleotides are TGTGCCAGCAGTCGACAGAACTCTGGGGCCAACGTCCTGACTTTC.

This clone occurred a few times. J is TRBJ2-1 and V is TRBV4-1; a possible D gene is TRBD2 (7 bases). This CDR3 has 12 amino acids. V lost 8 bases and J 7 bases, leaving 12 bases between the germline ends. Germline V lookup: CDR1 MGHRA, CDR2 YSYEKL. CDR3 loop: CASRGAGNEQFF. The CDR3 DNA follows: TGCGCCAGCCGGGGGGCGGGAAATGAGCAGTTCTTC.

The V call is TRBV18, the J call TRBJ2-7, with TRBD2 matching 11 bases. V gave up 4 bases and J gave up 2 bases; unmatched junction bases: 7. Germline CDR1 and CDR2: KGHSH and LQKENI. CDR3 length: 16 residues. The CDR3 protein is CASSRSSGRSTYEQYF. CDR3 DNA: TGTGCCAGCTCACGATCTAGCGGGAGGTCGACCTACGAGCAGTACTTC.

The chain has TRBV4-1 and TRBJ2-2; the D gene is possibly TRBD2 (5 bases). The CDR3 has 16 residues. Germline V gene lookup returns CDR1 MGHRA and CDR2 YSYEKL. V lost 0 bases, J lost 4 bases, and 12 bases lay in between. The CDR3 coding sequence is TGCGCCAGCAGCCAAGACGCGAGCGGACGCACCGGGGAGCTGTTTTTT. Its protein product is CASSQDASGRTGELFF.

The chain employs TRBV30 and TRBJ1-1; 9 bases fit TRBD1. After removal of 5 bases from V and 9 bases from J, the junction contained 4 bases not matched to a gene. CDR3 length: 11 residues. Per the germline V gene, CDR1 is GTSNPN and CDR2 is SVGIG (reference sequence). The CDR3 region has the DNA TGTGCCTGGGGGAACAGGGGGCAAGCTTTCTTT. Amino acid sequence: CAWGNRGQAFF.

V and J are TRBV9 and TRBJ1-4; TRBD1 is a possible D gene (6 bases). This CDR3 comprises 14 residues. Germline CDR1 SGDLS, CDR2 YYNGEE. V lost 4 bases and J lost 7, with 14 bases in between. DNA of the CDR3: TGTGCCAGCAGCCCAGGTGGGGGCCCTGAAAAACTGTTTTTT. It specifies CASSPGGGPEKLFF.

The chain joins TRBV5-5 to TRBJ2-2; TRBD2 matches at 8 bases. The CDR3 sequence is 16 residues long. The germline CDR1 and CDR2 sequences are SGHKS and YYEKEE (reference sequence). Losses at the gene ends were 4 bases for V and 3 bases for J; bases not matched to a gene: 8. CDR3 sequence reads: CASSLAGQVYTGELFF. In DNA, the CDR3 is TGTGCCAGCAGCCTAGCGGGTCAGGTGTACACCGGGGAGCTGTTTTTT.

J is TRBJ1-2 and V is TRBV5-1; TRBD1 is a possible D gene (5 bases). Germline V gene data show CDR1 as SGHRS and CDR2 as YFSETQ. The V end was cut by 3 bases, the J end by 5 bases, with 23 bases between. The CDR3 spans 17 residues. CDR3 coding DNA: TGCGCCAGCAGCTCGGGTAGGGGACTCGGGGCTTTATATGGCTACACCTTC. Protein sequence: CASSSGRGLGALYGYTF.

The chain recombines TRBV19 with TRBJ2-5; D not certain. CDR3 length equals 11 residues. Trimming took off 5 bases at V and 2 bases at J, with 3 bases between the two ends. Germline CDR1 is LNHDA and CDR2 is SQIVND (reference sequence). Here the CDR3 DNA reads TGTGCCAGTAGTTCGCAAGAGACCCAGTACTTC. It specifies CASSSQETQYF.

This chain links TRBV7-8 with TRBJ1-5; D unresolved. Germline CDR1 reads SGHVS; CDR2 reads FQNEAQ. This CDR3 is built from 15 residues. The V gene lost 4 bases and the J gene lost 5 bases, with 15 bases spanning the gap. The CDR3 coding sequence is TGTGCCAGCAGCTCTCCTAAGGAGAGGGATCAGCCCCAGCATTTT. Translation gives CASSSPKERDQPQHF.

The chain combines TRBV2 with TRBJ1-1, with TRBD1 matching 8 bases. The V and J ends lost 10 bases and 4 bases, in that order; junction bases with no gene match: 5. Germline V lookup: CDR1 SNHLY, CDR2 FYNNEI. This CDR3 is 12 amino acids long. In DNA form, the CDR3 reads TGTGCCACACAGGGGGGGGCCACTGAAGCTTTCTTT. Translating gives CATQGGATEAFF.

The chain joins TRBV19 to TRBJ1-2, with 7 bases aligning to TRBD1. J gave up 10 bases and V 5 bases, and 13 bases lay outside the gene matches. Germline V lookup: CDR1 LNHDA, CDR2 SQIVND (reference sequence). This CDR3 is 14 amino acids long. The CDR3 region is CASSSSRDSINYTF. Here the CDR3 DNA reads TGTGCCAGTAGTTCGTCCCGGGACAGTATCAACTACACCTTC.

The chain joins TRBV18 to TRBJ1-5; D is possibly TRBD1 (6 bases). Germline assignment: CDR1 KGHSH and CDR2 LQKENI. The CDR3 is 13 residues long. Between the trimmed V and J ends, which lost 4 bases and 6 bases, there was a span of 10 bases. The CDR3 spells CASSLGASQPQHF. The CDR3 DNA is TGTGCCAGCTCACTGGGGGCGAGTCAGCCCCAGCATTTT.